This T cell receptor beta chain was sequenced for a study of CD8 T cells in ankylosing spondylitis. V gave up 8 bases and J gave up 0 bases, with 10 bases separating them. CDR3 size: 13 residues. Looked up from germline, CDR1 is SGHTA and CDR2 is FQGNSA. Quantitative barcoded 5'-RACE was used to prepare TCR beta libraries. TCRdb re-called the 5' RACE reads through MiXCR, storing one row per CDR3 protein. The table has approximately 440,000 distinct CDR3 sequences, about 15% seen once. The table lists this clonotype with many counts. The target antigen is unknown. Study findings and constraints: Ankylosing spondylitis blood appeared to be characterized by a TCR beta motif of roughly eight highly homologous variants.

The sample consisted of blood, either unsorted or a sorted T cell fraction (not recorded which). This clonotype was sampled from a male donor with ankylosing spondylitis. V and J are TRBV7-2 and TRBJ1-1; the D is unclear. The CDR3, as DNA: TGTGCCAGCGGGTGGAAGGTGAACACTGAAGCTTTCTTT. Its translation is CASGWKVNTEAFF.